This is a list of T cell receptor beta chains from one sample in a study of CD8 T cells in Susac syndrome. From the immunoSEQ multiplex PCR reads, TCRdb called clonotypes with MiXCR, one entry per CDR3 protein. The table has 150,000 to 200,000 distinct CDR3 sequences, 90% to 95% seen once. The sample comprised CD4+ T cells from PBMCs. Source of these receptors: a human donor in good health. CDR3s include the opening cysteine and the closing phenylalanine or tryptophan. A D gene is named only where the DNA matches it firmly. Only part of the rows carry a size: once, few, many, or a class if the clone is expanded.

>-|-|TRBJ1-1|TRBV20-1
TGCAGTGCTTTAAGGGTCAACACTGAAGCTTTCTTT
CSALRVNTEAFF
>-|-|TRBJ2-5|TRBV7-2
TGTGCCAGCATGTTTTGGCGGAAAGAGACCCAGTACTTC
CASMFWRKETQYF
>-|-|TRBJ2-7|TRBV6-2/TRBV6-3
TGTGCCAGCAGTCCGCTGAGGAGCTCCTACGAGCAGTACTTC
CASSPLRSSYEQYF
>-|-|TRBJ2-7|TRBV4-2
TGTGCCAGCAGCCAAGATGGGCGAACCGGAGTGGGGGAGCAGTACTTC
CASSQDGRTGVGEQYF
>TRBD1|few|TRBJ1-1|TRBV7-3
TGTGCCAGCAGCTCCAGGGGGGCCACTGAAGCTTTCTTT
CASSSRGATEAFF
>TRBD2|-|TRBJ2-2|TRBV7-2
TGTGCCAGCAGCGCGGGACTAGCGGGGAACACCGGGGAGCTGTTTTTT
CASSAGLAGNTGELFF
>-|-|TRBJ1-1|TRBV10-3
TGTGCCATCAGTGAGTCGCAGGACACTGAAGCTTTCTTT
CAISESQDTEAFF
>TRBD1|once|TRBJ2-5|TRBV29-1
TGCAGCGTCCGGACAGGGGCCCAAGAGACCCAGTACTTC
CSVRTGAQETQYF
>-|-|TRBJ2-5|TRBV7-2
TGTGCCAGCAGCTTAGCTAGCGGTCAAGAGACCCAGTACTTC
CASSLASGQETQYF
>TRBD2|-|TRBJ2-3|TRBV10-3
TGTGCCATCAGGACAGCGGGGAACACAGATACGCAGTATTTT
CAIRTAGNTDTQYF
>-|-|TRBJ2-4|TRBV20-1
TGCAGTGCTAGAGACCCCAAGACAGATATAGCCAAAAACATTCAGTACTTC
CSARDPKTDIAKNIQYF